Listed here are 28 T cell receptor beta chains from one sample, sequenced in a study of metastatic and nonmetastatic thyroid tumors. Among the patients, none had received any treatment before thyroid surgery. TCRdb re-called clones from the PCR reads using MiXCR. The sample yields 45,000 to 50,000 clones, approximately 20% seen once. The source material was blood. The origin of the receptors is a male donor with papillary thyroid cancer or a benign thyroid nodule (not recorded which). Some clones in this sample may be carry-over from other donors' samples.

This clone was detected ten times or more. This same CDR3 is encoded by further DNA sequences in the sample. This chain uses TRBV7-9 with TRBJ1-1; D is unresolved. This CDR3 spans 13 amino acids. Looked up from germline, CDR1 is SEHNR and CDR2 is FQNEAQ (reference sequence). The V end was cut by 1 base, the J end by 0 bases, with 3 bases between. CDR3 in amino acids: CASSLDMNTEAFF. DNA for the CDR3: TGTGCCAGCAGCTTAGATATGAACACTGAAGCTTTCTTT.

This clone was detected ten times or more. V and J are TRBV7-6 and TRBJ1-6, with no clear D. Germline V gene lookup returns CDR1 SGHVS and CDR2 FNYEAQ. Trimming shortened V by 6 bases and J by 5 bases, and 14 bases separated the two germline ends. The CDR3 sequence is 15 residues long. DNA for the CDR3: TGTGCCAGCAGTTCCCGGGAGCACCATAATTCACCCCTCCACTTT. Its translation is CASSSREHHNSPLHF.

The CDR3 DNA reads as TGTGCCAGCAGTGAAGTAGCGGGATGGCCCTGGGAGACCCAGTACTTC. The encoded protein is CASSEVAGWPWETQYF. The chain joins TRBV2 to TRBJ2-5; TRBD2 aligns across 8 bases. CDR1 SNHLY and CDR2 FYNNEI come from the germline V gene. V shed 1 base, J shed 5 bases, and the junction held 9 bases outside the gene matches. The CDR3 has 16 residues.

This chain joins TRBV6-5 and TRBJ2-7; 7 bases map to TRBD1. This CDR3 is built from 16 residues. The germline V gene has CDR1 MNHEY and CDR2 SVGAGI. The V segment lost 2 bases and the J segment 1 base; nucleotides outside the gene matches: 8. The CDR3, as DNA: TGTGCCAGCAGTTACCCGACGACAGGGCGGTCCTACGAGCAGTACTTC. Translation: CASSYPTTGRSYEQYF.

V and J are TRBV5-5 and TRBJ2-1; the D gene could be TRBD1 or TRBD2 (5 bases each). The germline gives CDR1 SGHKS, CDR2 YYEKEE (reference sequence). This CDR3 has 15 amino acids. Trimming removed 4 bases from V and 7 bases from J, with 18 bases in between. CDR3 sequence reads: CASSPGRTLQNEQFF. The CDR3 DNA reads TGTGCCAGCAGCCCGGGACGGACCCTCCAAAATGAGCAGTTCTTC.

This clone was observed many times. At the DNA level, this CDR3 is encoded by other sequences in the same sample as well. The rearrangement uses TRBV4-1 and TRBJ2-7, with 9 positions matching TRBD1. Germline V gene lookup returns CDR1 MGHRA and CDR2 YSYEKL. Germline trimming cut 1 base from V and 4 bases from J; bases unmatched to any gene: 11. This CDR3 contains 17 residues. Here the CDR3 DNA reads TGCGCCAGCAGCCAAGTGGCCTCGGGACAGGGAGGATACGAGCAGTACTTC. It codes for CASSQVASGQGGYEQYF.

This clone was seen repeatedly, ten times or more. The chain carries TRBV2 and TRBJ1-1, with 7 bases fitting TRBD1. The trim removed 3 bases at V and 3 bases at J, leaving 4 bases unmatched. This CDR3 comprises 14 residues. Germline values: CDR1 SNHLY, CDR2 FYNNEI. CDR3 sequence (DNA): TGTGCCAGCAGTGACAGGGGGAGTGACACTGAAGCTTTCTTT. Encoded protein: CASSDRGSDTEAFF. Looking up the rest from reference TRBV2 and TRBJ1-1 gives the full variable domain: EPEVTQTPSHQVTQMGQEVILRCVPISNHLYFYWYRQILGQKVEFLVSFYNNEISEKSEIFDDQFSVERPDGSNFTLKIRSTKLEDSAMYFCASSDRGSDTEAFFGQGTRLTVV.

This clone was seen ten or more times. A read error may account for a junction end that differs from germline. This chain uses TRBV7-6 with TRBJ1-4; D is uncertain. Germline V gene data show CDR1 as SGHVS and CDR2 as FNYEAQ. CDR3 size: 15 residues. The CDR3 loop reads CASTLWPGLGEKLFF. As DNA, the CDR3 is TGTGCCAGCACCTTATGGCCGGGCCTGGGTGAAAAACTGTTTTTT.

The CDR3 region is CATSRGTQVQYF. In DNA, the CDR3 is TGTGCCACCAGCAGAGGGACTCAGGTGCAGTATTTT. V and J are TRBV15 and TRBJ2-3; a possible D gene is TRBD2 (5 bases). This CDR3 region has 12 residues. CDR1 is LNHNV and CDR2 is YYDKDF in the germline V gene (reference sequence). V lost 1 base to trimming and J lost 11 bases, with 10 bases between them. Looking up the rest from reference TRBV15 and TRBJ2-3 gives the full variable domain: DAMVIQNPRYQVTQFGKPVTLSCSQTLNHNVMYWYQQKSSQAPKLLFHYYDKDFNNEADTPDNFQSRRPNTSFCFLDIRSPGLGDTAMYLCATSRGTQVQYFGPGTRLTVL.

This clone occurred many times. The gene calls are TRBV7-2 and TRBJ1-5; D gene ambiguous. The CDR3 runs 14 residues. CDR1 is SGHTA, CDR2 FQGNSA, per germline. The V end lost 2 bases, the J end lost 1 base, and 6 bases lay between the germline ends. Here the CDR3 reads CASSLIPSNQPQHF. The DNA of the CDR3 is TGTGCCAGCAGCTTAATTCCGAGCAATCAGCCCCAGCATTTT.

This CDR3 is CASSRGGDTQYF. For the CDR3, the DNA is TGTGCCAGCAGTCGAGGGGGGGATACGCAGTATTTT. The chain is built from TRBV12-3 or TRBV12-4 and TRBJ2-3, with D possibly called TRBD1 or TRBD2 (6 bases each). This CDR3 region has 12 residues. V was pared by 5 bases and J by 6 bases, with 9 bases between.

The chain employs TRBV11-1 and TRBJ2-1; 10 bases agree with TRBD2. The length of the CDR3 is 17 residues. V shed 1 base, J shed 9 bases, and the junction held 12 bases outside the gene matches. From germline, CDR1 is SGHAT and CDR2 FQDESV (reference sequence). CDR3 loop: CASSLGSALAGVGEQFF. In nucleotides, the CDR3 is TGTGCCAGCAGCTTAGGTTCAGCGCTAGCGGGAGTTGGTGAGCAGTTCTTC. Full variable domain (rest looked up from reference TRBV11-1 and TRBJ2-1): EAEVAQSPRYKITEKSQAVAFWCDPISGHATLYWYRQILGQGPELLVQFQDESVVDDSQLPKDRFSAERLKGVDSTLKIQPAELGDSAMYLCASSLGSALAGVGEQFFGPGTRLTVL.

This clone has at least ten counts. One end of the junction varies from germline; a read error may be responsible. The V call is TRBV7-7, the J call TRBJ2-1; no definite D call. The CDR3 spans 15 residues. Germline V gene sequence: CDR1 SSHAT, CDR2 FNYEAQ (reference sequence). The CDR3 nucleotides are TGTGCTAGCAGCAACTCCCCGGCTACGAACAATGAGCAGTTCTTC. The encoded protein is CASSNSPATNNEQFF. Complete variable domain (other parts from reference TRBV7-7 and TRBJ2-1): GAGVSQSPRYKVTKRGQDVTLRCDPISSHATLYWYQQALGQGPEFLTYFNYEAQPDKSGLPSDRFSAERPEGSISTLTIQRTEQRDSAMYRCASSNSPATNNEQFFGPGTRLTVL.

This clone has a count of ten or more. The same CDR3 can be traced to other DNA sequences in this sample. The CDR3 region is CASSLTWTSSSYEQYF. The DNA for the CDR3 is TGTGCCAGCAGTTTAACCTGGACTAGCAGCTCCTACGAGCAGTACTTC. The genes are TRBV27 and TRBJ2-7; 8 nucleotides align to TRBD2. Losses at the gene ends were 2 bases for V and 0 bases for J; bases not matched to a gene: 6. This CDR3 contains 16 residues. Germline CDR1 is MNHEY and CDR2 is SMNVEV (reference sequence).

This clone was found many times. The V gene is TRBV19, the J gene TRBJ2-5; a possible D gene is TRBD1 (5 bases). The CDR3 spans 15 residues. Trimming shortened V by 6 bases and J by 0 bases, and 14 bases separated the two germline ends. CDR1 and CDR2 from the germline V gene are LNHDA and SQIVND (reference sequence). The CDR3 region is CASSHGAGYQETQYF. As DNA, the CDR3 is TGTGCCAGTAGCCATGGGGCAGGCTACCAAGAGACCCAGTACTTC.

CDR3 in amino acids: CASSPTTSGEETQYF. For the CDR3, the DNA is TGTGCCAGCTCACCCACGACTAGCGGGGAAGAGACCCAGTACTTC. The V gene is TRBV18, the J gene TRBJ2-5, with TRBD2 identical over 11 bases. This CDR3 spans 15 amino acids. V gave up 3 bases and J gave up 3 bases; unmatched junction bases: 3. Per germline, CDR1 KGHSH and CDR2 LQKENI.

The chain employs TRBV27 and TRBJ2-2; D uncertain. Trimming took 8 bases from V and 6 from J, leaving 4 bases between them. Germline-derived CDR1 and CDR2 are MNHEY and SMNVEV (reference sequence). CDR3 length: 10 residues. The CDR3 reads CASSPGELFF. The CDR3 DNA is TGTGCCAGCTCACCCGGGGAGCTGTTTTTT.

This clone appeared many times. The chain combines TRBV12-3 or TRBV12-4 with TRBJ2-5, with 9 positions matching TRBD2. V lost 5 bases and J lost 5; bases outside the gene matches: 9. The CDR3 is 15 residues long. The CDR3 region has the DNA TGTGCCAGCAGTCCCCGACTAGCGGTTTATGAGACCCAGTACTTC. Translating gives CASSPRLAVYETQYF.

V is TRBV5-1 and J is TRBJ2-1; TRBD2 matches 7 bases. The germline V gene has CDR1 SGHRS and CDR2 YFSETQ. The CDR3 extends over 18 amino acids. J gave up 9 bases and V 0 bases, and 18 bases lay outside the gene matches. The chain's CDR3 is CASSLAGSLAYYSTEQFF. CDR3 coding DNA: TGCGCCAGCAGCTTGGCGGGCTCACTAGCGTACTACTCAACTGAGCAGTTCTTC. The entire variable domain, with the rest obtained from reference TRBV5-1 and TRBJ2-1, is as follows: KAGVTQTPRYLIKTRGQQVTLSCSPISGHRSVSWYQQTPGQGLQFLFEYFSETQRNKGNFPGRFSGRQFSNSRSEMNVSTLELGDSALYLCASSLAGSLAYYSTEQFFGPGTRLTVL.

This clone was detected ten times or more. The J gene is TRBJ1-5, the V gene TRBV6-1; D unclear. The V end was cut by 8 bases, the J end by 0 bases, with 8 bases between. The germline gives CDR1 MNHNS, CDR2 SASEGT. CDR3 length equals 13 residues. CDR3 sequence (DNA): TGTGCCAGCGATGACGTTAGCAATCAGCCCCAGCATTTT. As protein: CASDDVSNQPQHF.

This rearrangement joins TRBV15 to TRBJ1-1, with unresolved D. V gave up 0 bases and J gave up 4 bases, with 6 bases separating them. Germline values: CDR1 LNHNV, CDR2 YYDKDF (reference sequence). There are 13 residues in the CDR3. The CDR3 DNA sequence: TGTGCCACCAGCAGAGACAGACCCACTGAAGCTTTCTTT. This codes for CATSRDRPTEAFF.

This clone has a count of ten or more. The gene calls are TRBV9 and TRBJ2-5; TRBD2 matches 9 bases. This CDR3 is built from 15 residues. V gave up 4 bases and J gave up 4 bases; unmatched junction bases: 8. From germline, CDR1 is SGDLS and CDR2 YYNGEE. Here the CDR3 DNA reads TGTGCCAGCAGCCCGCGGGGGGGCCGTGGAGAGACCCAGTACTTC. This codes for CASSPRGGRGETQYF.

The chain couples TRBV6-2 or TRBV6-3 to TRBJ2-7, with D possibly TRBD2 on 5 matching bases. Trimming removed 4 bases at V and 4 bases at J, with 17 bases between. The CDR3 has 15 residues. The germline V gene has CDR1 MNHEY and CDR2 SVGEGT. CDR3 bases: TGTGCCAGCAGTTCACCACTGCGGGCAGGTTACGAGCAGTACTTC. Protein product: CASSSPLRAGYEQYF.

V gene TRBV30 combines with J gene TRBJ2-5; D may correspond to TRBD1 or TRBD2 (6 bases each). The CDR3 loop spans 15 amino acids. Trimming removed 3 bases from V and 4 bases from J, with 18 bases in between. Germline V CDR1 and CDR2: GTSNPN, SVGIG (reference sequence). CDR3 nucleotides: TGTGCCTGGAGGCGGGACACTAGGTCACGAGAGACCCAGTACTTC. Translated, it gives CAWRRDTRSRETQYF.

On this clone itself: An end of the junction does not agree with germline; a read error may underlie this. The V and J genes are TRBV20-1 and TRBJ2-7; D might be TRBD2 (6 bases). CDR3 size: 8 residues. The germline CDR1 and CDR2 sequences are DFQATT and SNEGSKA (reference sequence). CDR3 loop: CSATTSAF. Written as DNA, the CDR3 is TGCAGTGCTACGACTAGTGCCTTC.

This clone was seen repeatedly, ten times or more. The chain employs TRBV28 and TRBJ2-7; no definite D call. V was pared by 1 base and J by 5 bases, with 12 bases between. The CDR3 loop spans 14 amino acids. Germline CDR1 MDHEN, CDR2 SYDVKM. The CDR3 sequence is CASSLSFLFHEQYF. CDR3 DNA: TGTGCCAGCAGTTTATCATTCCTCTTCCACGAGCAGTACTTC.

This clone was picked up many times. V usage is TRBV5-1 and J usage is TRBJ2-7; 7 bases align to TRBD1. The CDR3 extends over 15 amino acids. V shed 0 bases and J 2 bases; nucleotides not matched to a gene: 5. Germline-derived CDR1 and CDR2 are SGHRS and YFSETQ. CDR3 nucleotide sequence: TGCGCCAGCAGCTTGGATCCGGACAGGACCTACGAGCAGTACTTC. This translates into CASSLDPDRTYEQYF.

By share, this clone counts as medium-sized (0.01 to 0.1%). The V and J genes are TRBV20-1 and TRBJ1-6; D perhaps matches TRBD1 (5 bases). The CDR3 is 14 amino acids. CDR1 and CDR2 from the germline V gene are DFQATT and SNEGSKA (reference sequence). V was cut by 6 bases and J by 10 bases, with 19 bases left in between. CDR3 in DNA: TGCAGTGCCACAAGCCGCCGCACAGGCTCACCCCTCCACTTT. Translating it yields CSATSRRTGSPLHF.